This passage covers 32 T cell receptor beta chains from one sample sequenced in a study. Each CDR3 protein is one row after TCRdb ran MiXCR on the 5' RACE reads. The sample lists over 40,000 distinct CDR3 sequences, 22% occurring once. Tregs were sorted as CD4+CD25+CD127-/low cells. Material: Tregs sorted from a lymph node. These TCRs come from a female donor with breast cancer.

The chain uses TRBV9 and TRBJ2-3; 12 bases map to TRBD2. Germline CDR1 and CDR2: SGDLS and YYNGEE. V dropped 3 bases and J dropped 2; count of bases not matched to a gene: 7. The CDR3 is 17 amino acids. CDR3 in amino acids: CASSGPGLAGITDTQYF. The CDR3 nucleotides read TGTGCCAGCAGCGGCCCAGGACTAGCGGGAATCACAGATACGCAGTATTTT.

This clonotype showed up many times. The gene calls are TRBV20-1 and TRBJ2-1, with D possibly being TRBD1 (6 bases). Germline V gene data show CDR1 as DFQATT and CDR2 as SNEGSKA (reference sequence). The CDR3 loop spans 15 amino acids. The V and J ends lost 5 bases and 1 base respectively, with 15 bases between them. The CDR3 reads CSAGLTGHSYNEQFF. The CDR3 nucleotides read TGCAGTGCTGGTTTAACGGGACATTCCTACAATGAGCAGTTCTTC.

This clonotype occurred a few times. The chain couples TRBV6-6 to TRBJ1-5, with TRBD1 matching over 7 bases. Germline assignment: CDR1 MNHNY and CDR2 SVGAGI (reference sequence). The ends lost 7 bases at V and 4 bases at J; junction bases unmatched: 4. The CDR3 covers 13 residues. This CDR3 reads CASMRGQNQPQHF. CDR3 bases: TGTGCCAGCATGAGGGGGCAAAATCAGCCCCAGCATTTT.

The CDR3, as DNA: TGTGCCAGCAGCTTTCCCGGGGAGCTGTTTTTT. This codes for CASSFPGELFF. This rearrangement joins TRBV11-2 to TRBJ2-2; D is ambiguous. Germline loops: CDR1 SGHAT, CDR2 FQNNGV. The CDR3 totals 11 residues. Trimming left V 3 bases short and J 6 bases short, with 2 bases between.

Points on this clonotype: Possible read error: a much larger clone is one base away. The genes are TRBV27 and TRBJ2-1; TRBD2 matches at 12 bases. This CDR3 has 15 amino acids. CDR1 and CDR2 from the germline V gene are MNHEY and SMNVEV (reference sequence). CDR3 nucleotides: TGTGCCGGCAGAAGACTAGCGGGAGCCGGCAATGAGCAGTTCTTC. This encodes CAGRRLAGAGNEQFF.

This clonotype has only a few counts. The chain carries TRBV6-5 and TRBJ1-2; D may be TRBD1 (6 bases). V lost 9 bases to trimming and J lost 6 bases, with 14 bases between them. CDR1 is MNHEY and CDR2 is SVGAGI in the germline V gene. The CDR3 is made up of 12 amino acids. CDR3 DNA sequence: TGTGCCAGTTACGGATCAGGGGATGGCTACACCTTC. It specifies CASYGSGDGYTF.

Concerning this clonotype: A read error may be the cause here, since a much bigger clone is one base away. The rearrangement links TRBV20-1 to TRBJ1-3, with a weak D call TRBD1 (5 bases). CDR1 and CDR2 (germline): DFQATT, SNEGSKA (reference sequence). Trimming removed 1 base from V and 2 bases from J, with 18 bases in between. This CDR3 is 17 amino acids long. CDR3 loop: CSARGIGWGTPGNTIYF. The DNA of the CDR3 is TGCAGTGCTAGAGGCATTGGCTGGGGGACGCCTGGAAACACCATATATTTT.

This clonotype was counted a few times. The chain employs TRBV20-1 and TRBJ1-5; 10 bases are shared with TRBD1. The germline V gene encodes CDR1 DFQATT and CDR2 SNEGSKA (reference sequence). V lost 7 bases to trimming and J lost 5 bases; unmatched junction nucleotides: 5. The CDR3 has 13 amino acids. CDR3 sequence (DNA): TGCAGTGTCAGACAGGGGGCGGATCAGCCCCAGCATTTT. It is translated as CSVRQGADQPQHF.

The gene calls are TRBV4-1 and TRBJ2-1; tentative D call: TRBD2 (5 bases). Germline V CDR1 and CDR2: MGHRA, YSYEKL. V was cut by 1 base and J by 0 bases, with 10 bases left in between. The CDR3 runs to 16 residues. CDR3 in amino acids: CASSQASGYSYNEQFF. CDR3 DNA: TGCGCCAGCAGCCAAGCAAGCGGATACTCCTACAATGAGCAGTTCTTC.

This clonotype was detected only a few times. This chain connects TRBV5-1 to TRBJ2-7; 9 nucleotides agree with TRBD1. This CDR3 comprises 14 residues. Germline loops: CDR1 SGHRS, CDR2 YFSETQ. V shed 3 bases and J 6 bases; nucleotides not matched to a gene: 7. CDR3 in DNA: TGCGCCAGCAGCTACCGGGACAGGGCGGCCGAGCAGTACTTC. The encoded protein is CASSYRDRAAEQYF.

This clonotype was recorded at least ten times. The CDR3 DNA follows: TGCGCCAGCAGCCCCGGGACAGGGAGCCCCGAGCAGTACTTC. Translating gives CASSPGTGSPEQYF. The chain has TRBV4-3 and TRBJ2-7, with 9 bases fitting TRBD1. The V segment lost 4 bases and the J segment 6 bases; nucleotides outside the gene matches: 7. The CDR3 runs to 14 residues. Germline V lookup: CDR1 LGHNA, CDR2 YSLEER.

This clonotype showed up just a few times. This sequence joins TRBV12-3 or TRBV12-4 and TRBJ1-6; a possible D gene is TRBD1 (6 bases). The CDR3 spans 14 residues. V was shortened by 5 bases and J by 8 bases, with 13 bases between the two germline ends. The CDR3 is CASSRQVPDSPLHF. As DNA, the CDR3 is TGTGCCAGCAGTCGACAGGTTCCGGATTCACCCCTCCACTTT.

On this clonotype itself: This may come from a read error, since a much larger clone is one base off. The conserved final phenylalanine or tryptophan is absent from the CDR3, which likely points to a read error. CDR3 bases: TGTGCCAGCAGCCTGCAGGGTGATGAGCAGTTCTCC. It translates to CASSLQGDEQFS. The rearrangement uses TRBV5-4 and TRBJ2-1, with D possibly being TRBD1 (5 bases). This CDR3 region has 12 residues. V was cut by 4 bases and J by 8 bases, with 10 bases left in between. The V gene's germline CDR1 is SGHNT and CDR2 YYREEE (reference sequence).

The chain has TRBV20-1 and TRBJ2-1; 8 nucleotides match TRBD2. The junction had 8 bases not matched to a gene; V was cut back by 3 bases and J by 1 base. This CDR3 has 16 amino acids. The germline gives CDR1 DFQATT, CDR2 SNEGSKA (reference sequence). CDR3 loop: CSASPGLAGSYNEQFF. CDR3 nucleotides: TGCAGTGCTAGCCCCGGACTAGCCGGGTCCTACAATGAGCAGTTCTTC.

This chain uses TRBV28 with TRBJ2-3; TRBD2 agrees at 8 bases. The CDR3 covers 19 residues. From germline, CDR1 is MDHEN and CDR2 SYDVKM. J was trimmed by 1 base and V by 6 bases; bases with no gene match: 18. The CDR3 nucleotides read TGTGCCAGCAGGCGGGGGGTGGCGGGAGTCCTCTATGGCACAGATACGCAGTATTTT. Protein sequence: CASRRGVAGVLYGTDTQYF.

The table lists this clonotype with a count of one. This could be a read error, since a much larger clone is one nucleotide away. This chain joins TRBV4-1 and TRBJ1-1, with 7 bases identical to TRBD1. Germline CDR1 reads MGHRA; CDR2 reads YSYEKL. The CDR3 spans 15 residues. The CDR3 protein is CAGSQTGQLNTEAFF. CDR3 nucleotide sequence: TGCGCCGGCAGCCAGACGGGACAGCTGAACACTGAAGCTTTCTTT.

This clonotype has a handful of counts. The chain carries TRBV11-2 and TRBJ2-3, with no clear D. This CDR3 region has 16 residues. The germline V gene has CDR1 SGHAT and CDR2 FQNNGV. V lost 5 bases to trimming and J lost 1 base, with 16 bases between them. The CDR3 nucleotides are TGTGCCAGCAGCCGCATCCGGTGGGTCGGCACAGATACGCAGTATTTT. Protein product: CASSRIRWVGTDTQYF.

V and J are TRBV5-1 and TRBJ2-2, with D possibly matching TRBD2 (6 bases). This CDR3 comprises 16 residues. Between the trimmed V and J ends, which lost 4 bases and 0 bases, there was a span of 13 bases. Germline values: CDR1 SGHRS, CDR2 YFSETQ. Written as DNA, the CDR3 is TGCGCCAGCAGCCCCCTGGAGGGGACGAACACCGGGGAGCTGTTTTTT. Translated: CASSPLEGTNTGELFF.

This clonotype was observed many times. V usage is TRBV5-1 and J usage is TRBJ1-1; D is perhaps TRBD1 (6 bases). Germline loops: CDR1 SGHRS, CDR2 YFSETQ. With 0 bases removed from V and 11 bases from J, the gap between germline ends came to 8 bases. The CDR3 totals 11 residues. This chain's CDR3 is CASSLGTVAFF. CDR3 in DNA: TGCGCCAGCAGCTTGGGGACAGTGGCTTTCTTT.

Notes on this clonotype: The final CDR3 position lacks the conserved phenylalanine or tryptophan, pointing to a likely read error. The chain recombines TRBV20-1 with TRBJ1-6; maybe TRBD1 (5 bases). This CDR3 is built from 19 residues. The V gene's germline CDR1 is DFQATT and CDR2 SNEGSKA (reference sequence). Deletions cut 3 bases from V and 0 bases from J, with 21 bases between. DNA of the CDR3: TGCAGTGCTAGGGCTGACGGGGGTCGATATAGCTCCTATAATTCACCCCTCCACGTT. It is translated as CSARADGGRYSSYNSPLHV.

Concerning this clonotype: A much larger clone differs by one base, so this may be a read error. Because it lacks the conserved phenylalanine or tryptophan at the end, this CDR3 is likely a read error. J is TRBJ2-1 and V is TRBV5-1; 13 bases are a match to TRBD2. This CDR3 region has 17 residues. Germline lookup yields CDR1 SGHRS and CDR2 YFSETQ. The V and J ends lost 0 bases and 7 bases, in that order; junction bases with no gene match: 7. The CDR3 here is CASSLGLAGGAGNEQFL. The CDR3 DNA follows: TGCGCCAGCAGCTTGGGACTAGCGGGAGGTGCTGGTAATGAGCAGTTCCTC.

This clonotype was seen a few times. The rearrangement links TRBV9 to TRBJ2-5; 15 nucleotides match TRBD2. V was clipped by 3 bases and J by 2 bases; unmatched bases: 5. This CDR3 spans 17 amino acids. The V gene's germline CDR1 is SGDLS and CDR2 YYNGEE. DNA for the CDR3: TGTGCCAGCAGCGGCGGACTAGCGGGAGGGGTACAAGAGACCCAGTACTTC. It translates to CASSGGLAGGVQETQYF.

This clonotype was counted a few times. The J gene is TRBJ2-3, the V gene TRBV9; D is uncertain. This CDR3 has 14 residues. The germline V gene has CDR1 SGDLS and CDR2 YYNGEE. V was clipped by 2 bases and J by 5 bases, with 12 bases between them. CDR3 region: CASSVLPKGDTQYF. Written as DNA, the CDR3 is TGTGCCAGCAGCGTGCTCCCAAAGGGAGATACGCAGTATTTT.

Worth noting for this clonotype: A read error is likely, as this CDR3 ends without the conserved phenylalanine or tryptophan. The chain couples TRBV10-3 to TRBJ1-2, with D hard to call. CDR1 ENHRY and CDR2 SYGVKD come from the germline V gene. V lost 10 bases to trimming and J lost 8 bases, with 14 bases between them. The CDR3 spans 11 residues. CDR3: CATFWSEGYTI. The CDR3 nucleotides read TGTGCCACGTTTTGGTCTGAGGGCTACACCATC.

This clonotype is deemed medium-sized. The rearrangement joins TRBV6-1 to TRBJ2-6, with D possibly called TRBD1 or TRBD2 (6 bases each). Trimming cost V 6 bases and J 1 base, with 10 bases left between them. Germline values: CDR1 MNHNS, CDR2 SASEGT. There are 15 residues in the CDR3. As DNA, the CDR3 is TGTGCCAGCAGCGTAGGGGGGTCTGGGGCCAACGTCCTGACTTTC. This codes for CASSVGGSGANVLTF.

The table lists this clonotype with many counts. The rearrangement links TRBV12-3 or TRBV12-4 to TRBJ2-1; 16 bases are a match to TRBD2. The junction had 11 bases not matched to a gene; V was cut back by 6 bases and J by 12 bases. This CDR3 is built from 16 residues. CDR3 loop: CASSPGTSGREIRQFF. The CDR3 region has the DNA TGTGCCAGCAGCCCTGGGACTAGCGGGAGGGAAATACGGCAGTTCTTC.

The table lists this clonotype with a few counts. CDR3 region: CASSTLGEAFF. Here the CDR3 DNA reads TGTGCCAGCAGCACTCTTGGTGAAGCTTTCTTT. This sequence joins TRBV7-8 and TRBJ1-1; D is ambiguous. V was pared by 5 bases and J by 7 bases, with 8 bases between. CDR1 SGHVS and CDR2 FQNEAQ come from the germline V gene. The length of the CDR3 is 11 residues.

Regarding this clonotype: A clone one base away is much larger, so this may be a read error. The chain couples TRBV4-1 to TRBJ2-7; tentative D call: TRBD1 (5 bases). Trimming took 4 bases from V and 5 from J, leaving 18 bases between them. This CDR3 region has 15 residues. Germline V gene lookup returns CDR1 MGHRA and CDR2 YSYEKL. The CDR3 sequence is CASSPLTARRNEQYF. In DNA form, the CDR3 reads TGCGCCAGCAGCCCTTTGACAGCAAGAAGGAACGAGCAGTACTTC.

Remarks on this clonotype: The junction differs from germline at one of its ends, possibly a read error. This chain connects TRBV20-1 to TRBJ2-2; either TRBD1 or TRBD2 may supply D (6 bases each). The CDR3 contains 14 residues. Germline V gene data show CDR1 as DFQATT and CDR2 as SNEGSKA (reference sequence). For the CDR3, the DNA is TGCAGTGCTAGTAGGGGGGTCGTCACCGGGGGGCTGTTTTTT. Translation gives CSASRGVVTGGLFF.

This clonotype occurred a few times. The V and J genes are TRBV27 and TRBJ2-7, with 7 bases fitting TRBD1. This CDR3 has 14 residues. With V trimmed by 4 bases and J by 0 bases, 3 bases remained unmatched. Per the germline V gene, CDR1 is MNHEY and CDR2 is SMNVEV (reference sequence). The CDR3 loop is CASSWTGDSYEQYF. As DNA, the CDR3 is TGTGCCAGCAGTTGGACAGGCGACTCCTACGAGCAGTACTTC.

This clonotype has ten or more counts. The chain has TRBV4-1 and TRBJ1-5; weak D call: TRBD1 (5 bases). There are 14 residues in the CDR3. The V end was cut by 5 bases, the J end by 5 bases, with 13 bases between. The germline CDR1 and CDR2 sequences are MGHRA and YSYEKL. The CDR3, as DNA: TGCGCCAGCAGCGACCGGGACGGTTATCAGCCCCAGCATTTT. Its translation is CASSDRDGYQPQHF.

In regard to this clonotype: This could be a read error, since a much larger clone is one nucleotide away. V is TRBV6-1 and J is TRBJ2-1; the D is unclear. This CDR3 is built from 14 residues. Per the germline V gene, CDR1 is MNHNS and CDR2 is SASEGT. The CDR3 region is CTSSEALPTNEQFF. The CDR3 bases are TGTACCAGCAGTGAGGCTCTGCCGACTAATGAGCAGTTCTTC.